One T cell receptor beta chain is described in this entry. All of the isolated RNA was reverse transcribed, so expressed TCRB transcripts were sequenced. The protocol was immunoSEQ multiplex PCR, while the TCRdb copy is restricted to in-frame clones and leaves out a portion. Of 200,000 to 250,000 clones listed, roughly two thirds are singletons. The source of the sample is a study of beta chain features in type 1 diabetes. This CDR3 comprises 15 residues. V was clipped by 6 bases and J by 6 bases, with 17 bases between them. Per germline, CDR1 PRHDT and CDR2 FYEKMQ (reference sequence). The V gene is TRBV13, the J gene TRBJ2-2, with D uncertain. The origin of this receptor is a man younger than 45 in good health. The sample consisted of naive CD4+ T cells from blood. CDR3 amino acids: CASRERQSLPGELFF. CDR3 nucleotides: TGTGCCAGCAGGGAAAGGCAGTCGCTCCCCGGGGAGCTGTTTTTT.